Described below is a single T cell receptor beta chain sequence and its context. The antigen it recognizes is unknown. No base quality information exists; no much larger clone differs at one position. These data are taken from a study of blood T cell repertoires in COVID-19 (dated by TCRdb to 2020 to 2021). About the study as a whole: Samples covering the acute and convalescent phases of COVID-19 were provided by collaborators in the United States, Italy and Spain. Sample metadata almost always included a de-identified subject ID, COVID-19 status, age in years and sex. The prospective study material was composed of cDNA or gDNA derived from T cells, B-cell-depleted T cells, or PBMCs. Samples were obtained from the ongoing ImmuneRACE study (first 160 participants) and from roughly 1,300 subjects provided by 6 global collaborators. Where HLA class I and class II types were available, the types were taken from metadata supplied by the sample provider, not from assay-based typing. Subjects who had been exposed to COVID-19, were actively infected with it, or had recovered from it provided the deeply sampled blood TCRbeta repertoires that made up the dataset. A freely available public database, intended as a resource for researchers studying the immune response to SARS-CoV-2, is where the repertoires were released.

Overall study results and their limits: Clinical and demographic metadata were provided uncurated, with the amount varying by source and participant.

Collaborating institutions collected whole blood in K2EDTA tubes following their own protocols. Collaborator samples were shipped for TCRbeta analysis as frozen whole blood, isolated PBMCs, or DNA extracted from either sample type. The CDR3 runs 15 amino acids, cysteine and phenylalanine included. CDR3 DNA is the only sequence kept; it has 45 bases, read in frame from the first base. The germline V gene (reference sequence) provides CDR1 SGHNT and CDR2 YYREEE. After removal of 3 bases from V and 4 bases from J, the junction retains 6 bases not matched to a gene. TCRbeta CDR3 regions were amplified from genomic DNA using the immunoSEQ Assay, a bias-controlled multiplex PCR. Concerning the study's data processing: Within the assay, amplification of reference gene primers was used to estimate how many nucleated cells each sample contained. To quantify the absolute abundance of each unique TCRbeta CDR3 rearrangement, sequence reads were collapsed and filtered. Productive Simpson clonality was computed per sample as the square root of Simpson's diversity index over productive rearrangements. What TCRdb holds here is the immuneACCESS table cut down to in-frame rearrangements. Part of the clones is not present; checked against another copy, under half of the missing clones reflect an unresolved V gene, and the others are unexplained. Clone size and V and J calls were adopted from that table, with D and trimming inferred from the DNA. For this sample there are tens of thousands of clones; 90% appear just once. Approximately 3% of the sample belongs to the ten largest clones.

This chain joins TRBV5-4 to TRBJ2-5; the junction holds 10 bases that match TRBD1. The sequenced sample was peripheral blood. This receptor was taken from a middle-aged man with active COVID-19. The DNA is as follows: TGTGCCAGCAGCTCGGACAGGGGGACGGGAGAGACCCAGTACTTC. Its translation is CASSSDRGTGETQYF.